This T cell receptor beta chain appears in the sequencing data of a study of somatic mutations in cytotoxic T cells in rheumatoid arthritis. Profiled with immunoSEQ multiplex PCR; TCRdb holds only in-frame clones, not every one. The data contain just under 30,000 clones, around 86% of them singletons. In this sample, this clone turned up a few times. The sequencing sample was made of CD8+ T cells sorted from blood. This sequence originates from an adult with rheumatoid arthritis.

The CDR3 DNA reads TGTGCCAGCAGGCCCACTAGCGGGAGGGAGGACGAGCAGTACTTC. It specifies CASRPTSGREDEQYF. The V call is TRBV11-3, the J call TRBJ2-7; TRBD2 agrees at 13 bases. Germline trimming cut 6 bases from V and 5 bases from J; bases unmatched to any gene: 7. Looked up from germline, CDR1 is SGHNT and CDR2 is YENEEA. This CDR3 has 15 amino acids.